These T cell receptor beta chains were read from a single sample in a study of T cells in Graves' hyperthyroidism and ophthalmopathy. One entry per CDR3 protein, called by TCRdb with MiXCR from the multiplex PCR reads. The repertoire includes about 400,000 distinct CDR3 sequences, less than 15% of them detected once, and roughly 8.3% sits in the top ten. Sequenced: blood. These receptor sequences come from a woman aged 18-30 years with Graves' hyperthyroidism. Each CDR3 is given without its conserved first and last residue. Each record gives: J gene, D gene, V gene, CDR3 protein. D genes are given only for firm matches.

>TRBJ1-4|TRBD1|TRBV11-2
TSSLEAGGREKLF
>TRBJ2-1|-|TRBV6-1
ASSGRGGQNEQF
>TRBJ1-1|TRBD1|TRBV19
ASSLGQVMNTEAF
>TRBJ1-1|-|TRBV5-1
ASSLGSGDRAF
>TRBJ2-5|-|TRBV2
ASSESDIGEETQY
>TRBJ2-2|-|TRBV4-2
ASSQEENSGTGELF
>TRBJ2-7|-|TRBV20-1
SARGRTRGEQY
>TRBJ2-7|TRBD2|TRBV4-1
ASSQGPSGSYEQY
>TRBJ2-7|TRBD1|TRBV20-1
SAEGTGGPEQY
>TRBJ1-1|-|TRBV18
ASSPQDGLSTEAF
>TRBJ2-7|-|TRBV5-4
ASSLGSGSGVTYEQY
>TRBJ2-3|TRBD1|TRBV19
ASSIAPDRADTQY
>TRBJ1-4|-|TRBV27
ASSEKGLQEKLF
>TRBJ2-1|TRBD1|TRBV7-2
ASSWLDRGQF
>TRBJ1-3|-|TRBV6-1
ASTPGGGNTIY
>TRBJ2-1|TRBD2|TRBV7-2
ASSLISAGGGMGEQF
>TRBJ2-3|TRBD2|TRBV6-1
ASSSVIGSGGEGDTQY
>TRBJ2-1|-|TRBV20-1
SATLSGNYYNEQF
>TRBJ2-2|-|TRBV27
ASSLSTTYTGELF
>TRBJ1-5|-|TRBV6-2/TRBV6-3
ASIRGDPRLPQH